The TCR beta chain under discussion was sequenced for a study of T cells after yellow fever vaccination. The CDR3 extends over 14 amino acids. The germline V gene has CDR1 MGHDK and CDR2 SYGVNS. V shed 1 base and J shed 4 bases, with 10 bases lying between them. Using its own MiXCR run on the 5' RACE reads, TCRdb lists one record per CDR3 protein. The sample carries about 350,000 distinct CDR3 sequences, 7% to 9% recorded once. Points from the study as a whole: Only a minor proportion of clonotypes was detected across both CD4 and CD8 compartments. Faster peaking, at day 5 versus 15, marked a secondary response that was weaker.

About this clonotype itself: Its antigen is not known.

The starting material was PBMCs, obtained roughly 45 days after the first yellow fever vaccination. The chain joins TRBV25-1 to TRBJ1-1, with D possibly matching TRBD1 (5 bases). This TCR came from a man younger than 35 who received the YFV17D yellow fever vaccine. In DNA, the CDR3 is TGTGCCAGCAGTGAATTGGGGGGGTTCACTGAAGCTTTCTTT. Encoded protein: CASSELGGFTEAFF. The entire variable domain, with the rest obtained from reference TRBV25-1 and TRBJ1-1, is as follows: EADIYQTPRYLVIGTGKKITLECSQTMGHDKMYWYQQDPGMELHLIHYSYGVNSTEKGDLSSESTVSRIRTEHFPLTLESARPSHTSQYLCASSELGGFTEAFFGQGTRLTVV.